The TCR beta chain under discussion was sequenced for a study of regulatory T cells in long-lasting Graves disease. Construction of TCR beta libraries relied on iRepertoire HTBI primers and on Arm-PCR targeting CDR3 regions. MiXCR, applied by TCRdb to the multiplex PCR reads, yields one record per CDR3 protein. The sample includes around 500,000 distinct CDR3 sequences, about 16% of them seen just once. The sample's time point: newly diagnosed GD, antithyroid drugs for less than 3 months. PBMC-derived RNA was used for the TCR library. A single count supports this clonotype. Germline and junction disagree at one end, which may indicate a read error. The same sample was also used in a study of T cells in Graves' hyperthyroidism and ophthalmopathy.

Material: peripheral blood mononuclear cells (PBMCs), obtained at new diagnosis, from a patient treated with antithyroid drugs. This TCR was recovered from a woman aged 35-60 years with Graves disease.

The CDR3 loop reads CGARSGVPGELFF. CDR3 in DNA: TGCGGTGCTAGATCAGGGGTCCCCGGGGAGCTGTTTTTT. This sequence joins TRBV20-1 and TRBJ2-2, with a possible D match to TRBD1 (6 bases). The CDR3 extends over 13 amino acids. Germline CDR1 and CDR2: DFQATT and SNEGSKA (reference sequence).